The 18 T cell receptor beta chains given below trace back to one sample, sequenced in a study of T cells in Graves' hyperthyroidism and ophthalmopathy. It was RNA transcripts that yielded the amplified TCR beta CDR3 regions. The HTBI primer set served for first-round RT-PCR of the TCR CDR3. A single record per CDR3 protein comes from TCRdb applying MiXCR to the multiplex PCR reads. The table records about 500,000 distinct CDR3 sequences, roughly an eighth of them present only once. The sequencing sample was made of blood. The receptors shown here come from a young woman with Graves' hyperthyroidism.

This clonotype was found a few times. The chain links TRBV4-1 to TRBJ2-7, with D maybe TRBD2 (5 bases). V lost 4 bases and J 3 bases, leaving 10 bases between the germline ends. There are 13 residues in the CDR3. The germline V gene encodes CDR1 MGHRA and CDR2 YSYEKL. This CDR3 reads CASSRPGYYEQYF. In nucleotides, the CDR3 is TGCGCCAGCAGCCGTCCGGGATACTACGAGCAGTACTTC.

This clonotype was counted many times. The chain couples TRBV2 to TRBJ2-7; D perhaps matches TRBD2 (5 bases). The CDR3 is 14 residues long. Germline lookup yields CDR1 SNHLY and CDR2 FYNNEI. The CDR3 sequence is CARSGRTQTYEQYV. CDR3 nucleotide sequence: TGTGCCAGAAGTGGTAGGACTCAGACCTACGAGCAGTACGTC.

This clonotype turned up a few times. The chain links TRBV6-1 to TRBJ1-5, with a weak D call TRBD1 (6 bases). V dropped 7 bases and J dropped 5 bases, with 12 bases sitting between them. CDR1 MNHNS and CDR2 SASEGT come from the germline V gene. The CDR3 is 13 residues long. CDR3 in amino acids: CASMYGGDQPQHF. In DNA form, the CDR3 reads TGTGCCAGCATGTACGGGGGCGATCAGCCCCAGCATTTT.

This clonotype occurred many times. V usage is TRBV11-2 and J usage is TRBJ2-7; TRBD2 aligns across 7 bases. Germline V lookup: CDR1 SGHAT, CDR2 FQNNGV. The CDR3 has 14 residues. V trimming: 4 bases; J trimming: 2 bases; junction bases outside the gene matches: 5. The CDR3 reads CASSSGTNPYEQYF. Written as DNA, the CDR3 is TGTGCCAGCAGCTCCGGGACTAACCCCTACGAGCAGTACTTC. Filled out from reference TRBV11-2 and TRBJ2-7, the complete variable domain reads EAGVAQSPRYKIIEKRQSVAFWCNPISGHATLYWYQQILGQGPKLLIQFQNNGVVDDSQLPKDRFSAERLKGVDSTLKIQPAKLEDSAVYLCASSSGTNPYEQYFGPGTRLTVT.

This clonotype has a count of ten or more. The chain links TRBV30 to TRBJ2-7; D assignment may be TRBD1 or TRBD2 (6 bases each). Germline V gene data show CDR1 as GTSNPN and CDR2 as SVGIG (reference sequence). The CDR3 runs to 12 residues. Deletions cut 4 bases from V and 7 bases from J, with 14 bases between. As DNA, the CDR3 is TGTGCCTGGACCGAGGGGGGTTTGGAGCAGTACTTC. It yields the protein CAWTEGGLEQYF. The full variable domain, with the rest looked up from reference TRBV30 and TRBJ2-7, is SQTIHQWPATLVQPVGSPLSLECTVEGTSNPNLYWYRQAAGRGLQLLFYSVGIGQISSEVPQNLSASRPQDRQFILSSKKLLLSDSGFYLCAWTEGGLEQYFGPGTRLTVT.

This clonotype came up many times. V gene TRBV9 combines with J gene TRBJ2-7, with D possibly matching TRBD1 (6 bases). CDR3 length: 15 amino acids. V dropped 1 base and J dropped 5 bases, with 16 bases sitting between them. Germline V gene lookup returns CDR1 SGDLS and CDR2 YYNGEE. Written as DNA, the CDR3 is TGTGCCAGCAGCGTACGAGTAACAGGGCCCCACGAGCAGTACTTC. This translates into CASSVRVTGPHEQYF.

The chain combines TRBV14 with TRBJ2-7; TRBD2 matches at 11 bases. Germline CDR1 SGHDN, CDR2 FVKESK. The CDR3 contains 14 residues. The junction had 7 bases not matched to a gene; V was cut back by 3 bases and J by 9 bases. CDR3 sequence: CASSHETSGRVQYF. The CDR3 bases are TGTGCCAGCAGCCACGAAACTAGCGGGAGAGTGCAGTACTTC.

Note on this clonotype: A read error may produce the germline difference seen at one junction end. The CDR3: CATSGLTSGHNEQFF. In DNA form, the CDR3 reads TGTGCCACCAGTGGTTTGACTAGCGGTCACAATGAGCAGTTCTTC. The chain joins TRBV24-1 to TRBJ2-1; the match to TRBD2 covers 9 bases. CDR1 and CDR2 from the germline V gene are KGHDR and SFDVKD. CDR3 length: 15 amino acids.

This clonotype was counted at least ten times. CDR3 amino acids: CASGTSGTDTQYF. As DNA, the CDR3 is TGTGCCTCCGGGACTAGCGGCACAGATACGCAGTATTTT. V is TRBV6-1 and J is TRBJ2-3; 10 bases agree with TRBD2. This CDR3 spans 13 amino acids. CDR1 MNHNS and CDR2 SASEGT come from the germline V gene. With 11 bases clipped from V and 1 base from J, the junction kept 3 bases outside the gene matches.

The sample holds many counts of this clonotype. This chain uses TRBV15 with TRBJ2-1, with D hard to call. In germline, CDR1 is LNHNV, CDR2 YYDKDF (reference sequence). The V gene lost 0 bases and the J gene lost 5 bases, with 5 bases spanning the gap. The CDR3 has 13 amino acids. The CDR3 is CATSRDRDNEQFF. CDR3 bases: TGTGCCACCAGCAGAGATCGGGACAATGAGCAGTTCTTC.

This clonotype was detected ten times or more. The V gene is TRBV6-1, the J gene TRBJ2-7; D is perhaps TRBD1 (6 bases). This CDR3 is built from 13 residues. Looked up from germline, CDR1 is MNHNS and CDR2 is SASEGT. V was trimmed by 3 bases and J by 3 bases, leaving 9 bases between them. The CDR3 spells CASSEGHVYEQYV. The CDR3 bases are TGTGCCAGCAGTGAGGGACATGTCTACGAGCAGTACGTC.

This clonotype was seen at least ten times. This chain links TRBV6-1 with TRBJ2-7; possibly TRBD1 or TRBD2 for D (6 bases each). The germline V gene encodes CDR1 MNHNS and CDR2 SASEGT. Trimming shortened V by 6 bases and J by 7 bases, and 22 bases separated the two germline ends. The CDR3 extends over 15 amino acids. The CDR3 DNA sequence: TGTGCCAGCAGCTGGAGGGGGACCCCTCCTGGGGAGCAGTACGTC. This translates into CASSWRGTPPGEQYV.

J is TRBJ2-5 and V is TRBV10-3; a possible D gene is TRBD1 (6 bases). The CDR3 loop spans 12 amino acids. Trimming removed 6 bases at V and 2 bases at J, with 7 bases between. CDR1 and CDR2 from the germline V gene are ENHRY and SYGVKD. The CDR3 bases are TGTGCCATCAGCGGACAGCAAGAGACCCAGTACTTC. The encoded protein is CAISGQQETQYF.

This CDR3 is CASSRGGGTSEQYF. CDR3 coding DNA: TGCGCCAGCAGCCGAGGTGGGGGAACGAGCGAGCAGTACTTC. The chain carries TRBV10-1 and TRBJ2-7, with D possibly being TRBD1 or TRBD2 (5 bases each). The CDR3 runs 14 residues. Germline CDR1 and CDR2: WNHNN and SYGVQD (reference sequence). V lost 6 bases and J lost 6, with 18 bases in between.

This clonotype was counted many times. The chain employs TRBV3-1 and TRBJ2-3; D remains unclear. Germline V gene sequence: CDR1 LGHDT, CDR2 YNNKEL (reference sequence). The CDR3 length is 13 residues. Between the trimmed V and J ends, which lost 3 bases and 3 bases, there was a span of 7 bases. As DNA, the CDR3 is TGTGCCAGCAGCCAGAGCCTTACAGATACGCAGTATTTT. Protein: CASSQSLTDTQYF.

At least ten counts were recorded for this clonotype. The chain uses TRBV3-1 and TRBJ2-1, with TRBD2 identical over 13 bases. The CDR3 is 17 residues long. The V gene end was trimmed by 1 base and the J gene end by 8 bases; junction bases not matched to a gene: 8. Germline V gene sequence: CDR1 LGHDT, CDR2 YNNKEL (reference sequence). CDR3 DNA: TGTGCCAGCAGCCAAGCACTAGCGGGAGGGAGTGGGCATGAGCAGTTCTTC. Translating gives CASSQALAGGSGHEQFF.

This clonotype was counted ten times or more. V is TRBV6-1 and J is TRBJ2-1, with D tentatively TRBD2 (5 bases). The germline V gene encodes CDR1 MNHNS and CDR2 SASEGT. Trimming pared 8 bases from V and 1 base from J, leaving 12 bases between. The CDR3 is 14 residues long. The CDR3 sequence is CASGRLISYNEQFF. The CDR3 region has the DNA TGTGCCAGCGGACGACTAATATCCTACAATGAGCAGTTCTTC.

This clonotype has a count of ten or more. The CDR3 sequence: CASSLEGGHSSGANVLTF. The CDR3 region has the DNA TGCGCCAGCAGCTTGGAGGGGGGCCACTCCTCTGGGGCCAACGTCCTGACTTTC. This sequence joins TRBV5-1 and TRBJ2-6; D may match TRBD1 or TRBD2 (6 bases each). The CDR3 runs to 18 residues. Germline V CDR1 and CDR2: SGHRS, YFSETQ. The V and J ends lost 0 bases and 0 bases respectively, with 13 bases between them.